Shown below are 31 T cell receptor beta chains from a single sample sequenced in a study of spatial heterogeneity in lung cancer. TCRdb itself ran the 5' RACE reads through MiXCR, one entry per CDR3 protein. The table includes tens of thousands of distinct CDR3 sequences, 5.2% detected once. Noted time point: sample taken at primary tumor resection. Frozen PBMC, nontumor lung or tumor provided whole RNA, which was sequenced unsorted. The specimen comprised PBMCs, sampled at surgery. The receptors here all came from a female donor with early-stage non-small cell lung cancer.

This clonotype was found many times. The chain uses TRBV24-1 and TRBJ2-3; tentative D call: TRBD2 (6 bases). The germline gives CDR1 KGHDR, CDR2 SFDVKD. The ends were cut back, 5 bases at V and 0 bases at J, with 8 bases in the middle. The CDR3 totals 14 residues. The CDR3 DNA sequence: TGTGCCACCAGTGCCGGGGGTAGCACAGATACGCAGTATTTT. Its protein is CATSAGGSTDTQYF.

This clonotype was seen a handful of times. The rearrangement uses TRBV7-9 and TRBJ1-1; possibly TRBD1 for D (5 bases). This CDR3 has 13 residues. The V gene lost 5 bases and the J gene lost 4 bases, with 11 bases spanning the gap. The V gene's germline CDR1 is SEHNR and CDR2 FQNEAQ (reference sequence). The DNA for the CDR3 is TGTGCCAGCAGCCAGGCCCAGGGCACTGAAGCTTTCTTT. It encodes CASSQAQGTEAFF.

This clonotype has at least ten counts. The rearrangement joins TRBV28 to TRBJ2-3, with 12 bases aligning to TRBD2. Per germline, CDR1 MDHEN and CDR2 SYDVKM. There are 15 residues in the CDR3. V gave up 5 bases and J gave up 5 bases; unmatched junction bases: 5. CDR3 nucleotide sequence: TGTGCCAGCAGTAGACTAGCGGGAGAGGTAGATACGCAGTATTTT. It is translated as CASSRLAGEVDTQYF. Full variable domain (missing parts from reference TRBV28 and TRBJ2-3): DVKVTQSSRYLVKRTGEKVFLECVQDMDHENMFWYRQDPGLGLRLIYFSYDVKMKEKGDIPEGYSVSREKKERFSLILESASTNQTSMYLCASSRLAGEVDTQYFGPGTRLTVL.

The sample holds many counts of this clonotype. The chain joins TRBV4-3 to TRBJ2-7; D unclear. V was clipped by 1 base and J by 3 bases, with 10 bases between them. From germline, CDR1 is LGHNA and CDR2 YSLEER. CDR3 length equals 14 residues. The CDR3 sequence: CASSQGKGYYEQYF. The CDR3, as DNA: TGCGCCAGCAGCCAAGGGAAGGGATACTACGAGCAGTACTTC.

This clonotype was detected ten times or more. The chain is built from TRBV5-1 and TRBJ1-1; no clear D. V was shortened by 5 bases and J by 3 bases, with 8 bases between the two germline ends. CDR1 and CDR2 from the germline V gene are SGHRS and YFSETQ. CDR3 size: 12 residues. The CDR3 DNA sequence: TGCGCCAGCAGGGGAGTCGACACTGAAGCTTTCTTT. It encodes CASRGVDTEAFF.

This clonotype was picked up many times. The chain is built from TRBV5-6 and TRBJ1-2; TRBD1 matches at 8 bases. Germline V CDR1 and CDR2: SGHDT, YYEEEE. V shed 3 bases, J shed 7 bases, and the junction held 5 bases outside the gene matches. This CDR3 is 13 amino acids long. The CDR3 loop is CASSSGTGIGYTF. The CDR3 DNA sequence: TGTGCCAGCAGCTCCGGGACAGGAATTGGCTACACCTTC.

This clonotype came up many times. The chain employs TRBV11-2 and TRBJ2-5; 7 bases match TRBD1. The CDR3 runs to 16 residues. Germline V lookup: CDR1 SGHAT, CDR2 FQNNGV. The trim removed 4 bases at V and 2 bases at J, leaving 10 bases unmatched. CDR3 residues: CASSYYSGTEQETQYF. The CDR3 DNA sequence: TGTGCCAGCAGCTACTACTCCGGGACAGAGCAAGAGACCCAGTACTTC.

This clonotype was seen many times. The genes are TRBV20-1 and TRBJ1-3; no firm D call. The CDR3 loop spans 13 amino acids. Looked up from germline, CDR1 is DFQATT and CDR2 is SNEGSKA (reference sequence). V dropped 2 bases and J dropped 0 bases, with 5 bases sitting between them. The CDR3 DNA is TGCAGTGCTAGACGGCACTCTGGAAACACCATATATTTT. Translation: CSARRHSGNTIYF.

This clonotype was counted many times. The DNA of the CDR3 is TGCGCCAGCAGATTAGGTACGGGGGACGAGCAGTACTTC. The encoded protein is CASRLGTGDEQYF. The chain links TRBV5-1 to TRBJ2-7; TRBD2 is a possible D gene (6 bases). Trimming pared 5 bases from V and 5 bases from J, leaving 14 bases between. Germline V gene lookup returns CDR1 SGHRS and CDR2 YFSETQ. The CDR3 contains 13 residues.

The chain uses TRBV11-2 and TRBJ2-4, with no clear D. Germline CDR1 is SGHAT and CDR2 is FQNNGV. This CDR3 region has 11 residues. The V end was cut by 5 bases, the J end by 5 bases, with 4 bases between. DNA of the CDR3: TGTGCCAGCAGCCAGGAAAACATTCAGTACTTC. Its translation is CASSQENIQYF. Full variable domain (rest looked up from reference TRBV11-2 and TRBJ2-4): EAGVAQSPRYKIIEKRQSVAFWCNPISGHATLYWYQQILGQGPKLLIQFQNNGVVDDSQLPKDRFSAERLKGVDSTLKIQPAKLEDSAVYLCASSQENIQYFGAGTRLSVL.

This clonotype was seen a few times. The genes are TRBV18 and TRBJ2-2; D is perhaps TRBD2 (6 bases). This CDR3 contains 14 residues. CDR1 and CDR2 (germline): KGHSH, LQKENI. Deletions cut 8 bases from V and 0 bases from J, with 10 bases between. CDR3 sequence: CASQGLSNTGELFF. The CDR3 nucleotides read TGTGCCAGCCAGGGACTTTCGAACACCGGGGAGCTGTTTTTT.

This clonotype appeared many times. The V and J genes are TRBV15 and TRBJ2-1; tentative D call: TRBD2 (6 bases). Trimming took 3 bases from V and 5 from J, leaving 14 bases between them. Germline CDR1 is LNHNV and CDR2 is YYDKDF (reference sequence). CDR3 length equals 15 residues. CDR3 coding DNA: TGTGCCACCAGCAGGCCCCCTAGCGTAGACAATGAGCAGTTCTTC. It translates to CATSRPPSVDNEQFF.

This clonotype was detected many times. V usage is TRBV14 and J usage is TRBJ2-7; D perhaps matches TRBD1 (5 bases). The germline V gene has CDR1 SGHDN and CDR2 FVKESK. The V end was cut by 4 bases, the J end by 5 bases, with 18 bases between. CDR3 size: 15 residues. The CDR3 sequence: CASSPGTGSLNEQYF. The CDR3 nucleotides read TGTGCCAGCAGCCCCGGCACAGGCTCCCTAAACGAGCAGTACTTC.

In its sample, this clonotype was seen many times. The chain couples TRBV20-1 to TRBJ1-6, with TRBD1 matching 11 bases. The germline gives CDR1 DFQATT, CDR2 SNEGSKA (reference sequence). The CDR3 length is 14 residues. The junction had 6 bases not matched to a gene; V was cut back by 4 bases and J by 10 bases. The CDR3, as DNA: TGCAGTGCTACCCTGGGACAGGGGGAATCACCCCTCCACTTT. This encodes CSATLGQGESPLHF.

This clonotype was detected many times. The rearrangement links TRBV30 to TRBJ2-5; 9 positions agree with TRBD2. The CDR3 sequence is 12 residues long. V was pared by 1 base and J by 14 bases, with 8 bases of the junction left unmatched. The V gene's germline CDR1 is GTSNPN and CDR2 SVGIG (reference sequence). CDR3 region: CAWSAGTSRLYF. CDR3 coding DNA: TGTGCCTGGAGTGCCGGGACTAGCAGGCTTTACTTC.

This clonotype was counted at least ten times. The chain carries TRBV28 and TRBJ1-1, with D possibly TRBD1 on 6 matching bases. The CDR3 contains 16 residues. CDR1 MDHEN and CDR2 SYDVKM come from the germline V gene. V lost 8 bases, J lost 4 bases, and 23 bases lay in between. DNA of the CDR3: TGTGCCAGCCGAATCGGGGGCCCCCCACTGGGCACTGAAGCTTTCTTT. Translating gives CASRIGGPPLGTEAFF. Variable domain in full (rest from reference TRBV28 and TRBJ1-1): DVKVTQSSRYLVKRTGEKVFLECVQDMDHENMFWYRQDPGLGLRLIYFSYDVKMKEKGDIPEGYSVSREKKERFSLILESASTNQTSMYLCASRIGGPPLGTEAFFGQGTRLTVV.

This clonotype was seen ten or more times. This chain connects TRBV5-1 to TRBJ2-2, with TRBD1 matching over 8 bases. Germline CDR1 is SGHRS and CDR2 is YFSETQ. The CDR3 sequence is 15 residues long. V gave up 0 bases and J gave up 3 bases; unmatched junction bases: 1. CDR3 in amino acids: CASSLAQGDTGELFF. The DNA for the CDR3 is TGCGCCAGCAGCTTGGCACAGGGGGACACCGGGGAGCTGTTTTTT. Full variable domain (outside the CDR3, taken from reference TRBV5-1 and TRBJ2-2): KAGVTQTPRYLIKTRGQQVTLSCSPISGHRSVSWYQQTPGQGLQFLFEYFSETQRNKGNFPGRFSGRQFSNSRSEMNVSTLELGDSALYLCASSLAQGDTGELFFGEGSRLTVL.

This clonotype was counted a few times. The genes are TRBV5-1 and TRBJ2-3; 9 nucleotides match TRBD1. J was trimmed by 1 base and V by 0 bases; bases with no gene match: 3. The CDR3 loop spans 16 amino acids. Per germline, CDR1 SGHRS and CDR2 YFSETQ. CDR3 protein: CASSLAGTGRTDTQYF. The CDR3 nucleotides read TGCGCCAGCAGCTTGGCGGGGACAGGGCGCACAGATACGCAGTATTTT.

This clonotype was detected a few times. The CDR3 sequence is CASSAQGIDGYTF. The CDR3 DNA reads as TGTGCCAGCAGCGCCCAGGGGATAGATGGCTACACCTTC. The chain couples TRBV7-2 to TRBJ1-2; perhaps TRBD1 as D (6 bases). V lost 5 bases and J 6 bases, leaving 13 bases between the germline ends. The CDR3 is 13 residues long. CDR1 and CDR2 (germline): SGHTA, FQGNSA.

To note about this clonotype: This may be a read error: a much more frequent sequence differs by one nucleotide. The rearrangement joins TRBV24-1 to TRBJ2-3, with no clear D. The CDR3 is 11 residues long. The germline V gene has CDR1 KGHDR and CDR2 SFDVKD. CDR3 in amino acids: CPTSFEDTQYF. The CDR3 nucleotides are TGTCCCACCTCCTTTGAGGATACGCAGTATTTT.

This clonotype was counted ten times or more. The chain recombines TRBV20-1 with TRBJ1-5; D not certain. This CDR3 is built from 13 residues. Between the trimmed V and J ends, which lost 2 bases and 6 bases, there was a span of 11 bases. Germline CDR1 reads DFQATT; CDR2 reads SNEGSKA (reference sequence). CDR3 residues: CSARKEGFQPQHF. CDR3 bases: TGCAGTGCTAGAAAAGAGGGCTTTCAGCCCCAGCATTTT.

This clonotype was seen ten or more times. V gene TRBV7-2 combines with J gene TRBJ2-1; 10 bases are shared with TRBD2. Germline-derived CDR1 and CDR2 are SGHTA and FQGNSA. The CDR3 sequence is 13 residues long. CDR3 loop: CASGLAAYNEQFF. Written as DNA, the CDR3 is TGTGCAAGCGGACTAGCGGCTTACAATGAGCAGTTCTTC.

This clonotype was counted many times. The chain carries TRBV19 and TRBJ2-1, with D perhaps matching TRBD2 (5 bases). V lost 5 bases and J 4 bases, leaving 12 bases between the germline ends. This CDR3 comprises 14 residues. Germline values: CDR1 LNHDA, CDR2 SQIVND (reference sequence). CDR3 residues: CASSLTGNYNEQFF. In DNA form, the CDR3 reads TGTGCCAGTAGTCTCACCGGGAATTACAATGAGCAGTTCTTC.

This clonotype showed up many times. The V and J genes are TRBV11-2 and TRBJ2-1; D perhaps matches TRBD2 (6 bases). This CDR3 has 14 residues. Germline V gene sequence: CDR1 SGHAT, CDR2 FQNNGV. The V end was cut by 5 bases, the J end by 12 bases, with 20 bases between. The CDR3 loop reads CASSPEVGRGWQFF. The CDR3 bases are TGTGCCAGCAGCCCAGAGGTAGGGCGGGGCTGGCAGTTCTTC. The full variable domain, rest sourced from reference TRBV11-2 and TRBJ2-1, is EAGVAQSPRYKIIEKRQSVAFWCNPISGHATLYWYQQILGQGPKLLIQFQNNGVVDDSQLPKDRFSAERLKGVDSTLKIQPAKLEDSAVYLCASSPEVGRGWQFFGPGTRLTVL.

This clonotype was recorded at least ten times. V gene TRBV5-5 combines with J gene TRBJ2-5; D perhaps matches TRBD1 (7 bases). V lost 2 bases and J lost 4, with 15 bases in between. The CDR3 runs 15 residues. CDR1 and CDR2 from the germline V gene are SGHKS and YYEKEE (reference sequence). CDR3 sequence: CASSFFGTAGETQYF. In nucleotides, the CDR3 is TGTGCCAGCAGCTTTTTCGGGACAGCGGGAGAGACCCAGTACTTC.

This clonotype was recorded at least ten times. The chain joins TRBV10-3 to TRBJ2-3, with 8 bases matching TRBD1. Germline V gene lookup returns CDR1 ENHRY and CDR2 SYGVKD. J gave up 3 bases and V 3 bases, and 8 bases lay outside the gene matches. This CDR3 is built from 16 residues. CDR3 DNA: TGTGCCATCAGTGACGTCGGACAGGGAAAAACAGATACGCAGTATTTT. As protein: CAISDVGQGKTDTQYF.

This clonotype was seen ten or more times. The chain has TRBV6-5 and TRBJ1-2; D is uncertain. CDR3 length: 13 residues. The ends were cut back, 0 bases at V and 5 bases at J, with 7 bases in the middle. CDR1 MNHEY and CDR2 SVGAGI come from the germline V gene. The CDR3 sequence is CASSYSTGYGYTF. DNA for the CDR3: TGTGCCAGCAGTTACTCCACCGGATATGGCTACACCTTC.

The table lists this clonotype with many counts. This rearrangement joins TRBV5-1 to TRBJ2-3; a weak D match, TRBD2 (5 bases). This CDR3 comprises 15 residues. V was trimmed by 4 bases and J by 1 base, leaving 13 bases between them. Germline CDR1 reads SGHRS; CDR2 reads YFSETQ. In DNA, the CDR3 is TGCGCCAGCAGCCCCGGGAATCCCGGCACAGATACGCAGTATTTT. Residues: CASSPGNPGTDTQYF.

This clonotype was counted between two and nine times. This chain links TRBV6-2 or TRBV6-3 with TRBJ2-3; D is unresolved. The CDR3 sequence is 14 residues long. CDR1 and CDR2 (germline): MNHEY, SVGEGT. Trimming cost V 5 bases and J 3 bases, with 12 bases left between them. CDR3 in amino acids: CASSGPPLTDTQYF. DNA of the CDR3: TGTGCCAGCAGTGGACCCCCCTTAACAGATACGCAGTATTTT.

This clonotype was recorded many times. CDR3 sequence reads: CSATGTGGEKLFF. DNA for the CDR3: TGCAGTGCAACTGGGACAGGTGGTGAAAAACTGTTTTTT. This chain uses TRBV20-1 with TRBJ1-4; 8 nucleotides agree with TRBD1. CDR1 DFQATT and CDR2 SNEGSKA come from the germline V gene (reference sequence). This CDR3 contains 13 residues. Germline trimming cut 6 bases from V and 7 bases from J; bases unmatched to any gene: 7.

The chain links TRBV7-9 to TRBJ1-4, with D possibly being TRBD1 (5 bases). Between the trimmed V and J ends, which lost 2 bases and 7 bases, there was a span of 11 bases. From germline, CDR1 is SEHNR and CDR2 FQNEAQ (reference sequence). The CDR3 runs 14 residues. The CDR3: CASSLTAGPEKLFF. DNA for the CDR3: TGTGCCAGCAGCTTAACGGCAGGGCCTGAAAAACTGTTTTTT.